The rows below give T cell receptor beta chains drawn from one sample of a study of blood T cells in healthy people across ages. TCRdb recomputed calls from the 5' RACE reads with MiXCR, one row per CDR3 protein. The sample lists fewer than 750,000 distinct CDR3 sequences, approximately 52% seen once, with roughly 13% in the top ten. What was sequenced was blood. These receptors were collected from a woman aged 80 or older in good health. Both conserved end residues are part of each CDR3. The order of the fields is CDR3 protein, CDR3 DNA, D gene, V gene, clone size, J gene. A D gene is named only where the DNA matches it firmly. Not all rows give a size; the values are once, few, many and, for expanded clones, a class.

CASRNQGGGELFF,TGTGCCAGCAGGAATCAGGGAGGCGGGGAGCTGTTTTTT,.,TRBV6-5,few,TRBJ2-2
CASSFKGHSFGTYEQYF,TGTGCCAGCAGCTTTAAGGGACATTCGTTCGGAACCTACGAGCAGTACTTC,.,TRBV7-2,.,TRBJ2-7
CASSSTRSSGGGDEQYF,TGTGCCAGCAGCTCCACTCGCTCTAGCGGGGGCGGGGATGAGCAGTACTTC,TRBD2,TRBV7-2,.,TRBJ2-5
CASSPRPPGANVLTF,TGTGCCAGCAGTCCACGGCCTCCTGGGGCCAACGTCCTGACTTTC,.,TRBV6-6,many,TRBJ2-6
CASSFRQGPSPKNIQYF,TGTGCCAGCAGCTTTAGACAGGGGCCCTCTCCCAAAAACATTCAGTACTTC,TRBD1,TRBV7-8,few,TRBJ2-4
CASSLTVAGVNEQFF,TGTGCCAGCAGCTTAACAGTAGCGGGAGTGAATGAGCAGTTCTTC,TRBD2,TRBV7-3,.,TRBJ2-1
CSASATPPRADTQYF,TGCAGTGCCTCGGCGACTCCCCCGAGGGCAGATACGCAGTATTTT,.,TRBV20-1,.,TRBJ2-3
CASSLSGAGNQPQHF,TGTGCCAGCAGTTTATCGGGAGCTGGCAATCAGCCCCAGCATTTT,.,TRBV27,medium-sized,TRBJ1-5
CASSFSRGNEQFF,TGTGCCAGCAGCTTTTCCAGGGGGAATGAGCAGTTCTTC,TRBD1,TRBV7-2,many,TRBJ2-1
CASSLDRAPYEQYF,TGTGCCAGCAGTTTGGACAGGGCACCCTACGAGCAGTACTTC,TRBD1,TRBV6-5,.,TRBJ2-7
CASSLMIAGGQETQYF,TGTGCCAGCAGCTTAATGATAGCGGGGGGCCAAGAGACCCAGTACTTC,TRBD2,TRBV7-2,.,TRBJ2-5
CSARDPLRDREETQYF,TGCAGTGCTAGAGATCCACTCCGGGACAGGGAAGAGACCCAGTACTTC,TRBD1,TRBV20-1,.,TRBJ2-5
CSVVGLAGRGTDTQYF,TGCAGCGTTGTGGGGCTAGCGGGACGGGGTACAGATACGCAGTATTTT,TRBD2,TRBV29-1,.,TRBJ2-3
CATNVLTF,TGTGCCACCAACGTCCTGACTTTC,.,TRBV7-9,.,TRBJ2-6
CSVVDYEAFF,TGCAGCGTTGTAGATTATGAAGCTTTCTTT,.,TRBV29-1,.,TRBJ1-1
CASSRQGSSSYEQYF,TGTGCCAGCAGCAGACAGGGGTCCAGCTCCTACGAGCAGTACTTC,TRBD1,TRBV7-2,.,TRBJ2-7
CASSSPGTANYGYTF,TGTGCCAGCAGTTCACCCGGGACCGCCAACTATGGCTACACCTTC,.,TRBV27,.,TRBJ1-2
CASSGDSNYGYTF,TGCGCCAGCAGCGGGGATTCTAACTATGGCTACACCTTC,.,TRBV5-1,many,TRBJ1-2
CASRASGQNNSPLHF,TGTGCCAGCAGGGCGTCGGGACAGAATAATTCACCCCTCCACTTT,TRBD1,TRBV6-6,.,TRBJ1-6
CASSFRTGLATNEKLFF,TGTGCCAGCAGTTTCCGGACGGGGCTGGCAACTAATGAAAAACTGTTTTTT,.,TRBV12-3/TRBV12-4,.,TRBJ1-4
CSARDQSGGHGYTF,TGCAGTGCTAGAGATCAGAGCGGAGGCCATGGCTACACCTTC,.,TRBV20-1,.,TRBJ1-2
CASSLEVPGDEQFF,TGTGCCAGCAGTTTAGAGGTTCCGGGAGACGAGCAGTTCTTC,.,TRBV12-3/TRBV12-4,.,TRBJ2-1
CSVEDTGARNTEAFF,TGCAGCGTTGAAGATACAGGGGCACGGAACACTGAAGCTTTCTTT,TRBD1,TRBV29-1,.,TRBJ1-1
CAIKTSGGLGETQYF,TGTGCCATCAAAACTAGCGGGGGGCTAGGGGAGACCCAGTACTTC,TRBD2,TRBV10-3,.,TRBJ2-5
CASSGWQGYEQYF,TGTGCCAGCAGTGGGTGGCAGGGCTACGAGCAGTACTTC,.,TRBV2,few,TRBJ2-7
CSAREGTGDGHGYTF,TGCAGTGCTAGAGAGGGTACAGGGGATGGACATGGCTACACCTTC,TRBD1,TRBV20-1,.,TRBJ1-2
CSVRADSGANVLTF,TGCAGCGTTCGAGCCGACTCTGGGGCCAACGTCCTGACTTTC,.,TRBV29-1,.,TRBJ2-6
CASSFTKYHNEQFF,TGTGCCAGCAGCTTCACTAAATACCACAATGAGCAGTTCTTC,.,TRBV7-9,many,TRBJ2-1
CASSYGSGEREAFF,TGTGCCAGCAGTTACGGGAGTGGGGAGCGGGAAGCTTTCTTT,.,TRBV6-6,.,TRBJ1-1
CASSVTSGGDTQYF,TGTGCCAGCAGCGTGACTAGCGGGGGGGATACGCAGTATTTT,TRBD2,TRBV9,many,TRBJ2-3
CASGGGRDYGYTF,TGTGCCAGCGGGGGCGGACGTGACTATGGCTACACCTTC,.,TRBV3-1,many,TRBJ1-2
CASSLRSEQYF,TGTGCCAGCAGTTTAAGGAGTGAGCAGTACTTC,.,TRBV28,few,TRBJ2-5
CSADPSTDTQYF,TGCAGCGCTGACCCTAGCACAGATACGCAGTATTTT,.,TRBV29-1,many,TRBJ2-3
CASTPNGGLGTGELFF,TGTGCCAGCACCCCAAATGGGGGGCTCGGGACCGGGGAGCTGTTTTTT,.,TRBV5-4,few,TRBJ2-2
CASSYKLAGGLTETQYF,TGTGCCAGCAGTTACAAACTAGCGGGGGGCCTGACGGAGACCCAGTACTTC,TRBD2,TRBV6-2/TRBV6-3,.,TRBJ2-5
CASSITGTGSYEQYF,TGTGCCAGCAGCATTACAGGGACGGGATCCTACGAGCAGTACTTC,.,TRBV7-2,.,TRBJ2-7
CSVATSGGADTQYF,TGCAGCGTTGCGACTAGCGGGGGGGCAGATACGCAGTATTTT,TRBD2,TRBV29-1,.,TRBJ2-3
CAWTREETQYF,TGTGCCTGGACCAGGGAGGAGACCCAGTACTTC,.,TRBV30,.,TRBJ2-5
CASSFHPGSYEQYF,TGTGCCAGCAGTTTTCATCCGGGCTCCTACGAGCAGTACTTC,.,TRBV27,.,TRBJ2-7
CSAIRDATGGTQYF,TGCAGTGCTATTAGAGACGCTACAGGGGGGACCCAGTACTTC,TRBD1,TRBV20-1,.,TRBJ2-5
CSARGGFSRSYNEQFF,TGCAGTGCTAGAGGAGGGTTCAGTCGATCCTACAATGAGCAGTTCTTC,.,TRBV20-1,many,TRBJ2-1
CASSLAVGQILQETQYF,TGCGCCAGCAGCTTGGCCGTCGGACAGATTCTTCAAGAGACCCAGTACTTC,.,TRBV5-1,.,TRBJ2-5
CASKSDRGRQHF,TGTGCCAGCAAGTCTGATCGTGGGAGGCAGCATTTT,.,TRBV28,.,TRBJ1-5
CASSDFAAVGANIQYF,TGTGCCAGCAGCGACTTTGCGGCTGTGGGTGCAAACATTCAGTACTTC,.,TRBV7-9,.,TRBJ2-4
CASSFLAGGSDNEQFF,TGTGCCAGCAGCTTCCTAGCGGGAGGATCTGATAATGAGCAGTTCTTC,TRBD2,TRBV7-6,.,TRBJ2-1
CASSTLSGETQYF,TGTGCCAGCAGTACGCTGAGCGGGGAGACCCAGTACTTC,.,TRBV6-5,.,TRBJ2-5
CASSQDLLAGDSETQYF,TGTGCCAGCAGCCAAGATTTGCTAGCGGGAGATAGCGAGACCCAGTACTTC,TRBD2,TRBV4-2,.,TRBJ2-5
CSVEGGSRDEQYF,TGCAGCGTTGAAGGTGGGAGTCGCGACGAGCAGTACTTC,.,TRBV29-1,many,TRBJ2-7
CASSQDGGPEGTGTQYF,TGTGCCAGCAGCCAAGACGGAGGGCCGGAGGGAACAGGTACGCAGTATTTT,.,TRBV4-2,few,TRBJ2-3
CASSSTHGTGRSGYTF,TGTGCCAGCAGCTCGACACACGGGACAGGGAGATCGGGCTACACCTTC,TRBD1,TRBV7-2,.,TRBJ1-2
CASSLEGGTTGANVQTF,TGTGCCAGCAGCTTAGAGGGAGGGACGACTGGGGCCAACGTCCAGACTTTC,TRBD2,TRBV11-2,.,TRBJ2-6
CSARDLTGLNYNEQFF,TGCAGTGCTAGAGATCTGACGGGACTTAACTACAATGAGCAGTTCTTC,.,TRBV20-1,.,TRBJ2-1
CASSPQGGSGTEAFF,TGCGCCAGCAGCCCCCAGGGGGGCTCGGGCACTGAAGCTTTCTTT,TRBD1,TRBV4-1,many,TRBJ1-1
CASGGQGTDTQYF,TGTGCCAGCGGCGGGCAGGGCACAGATACGCAGTATTTT,.,TRBV9,.,TRBJ2-3
CASTIEGGQGTGELFF,TGTGCCAGCACCATAGAGGGGGGGCAAGGCACCGGGGAGCTGTTTTTT,.,TRBV13,.,TRBJ2-2
CASRGQGYGYTF,TGTGCCAGCAGGGGACAGGGGTATGGCTACACCTTC,TRBD1,TRBV27,many,TRBJ1-2
CASRPGLATDTQYF,TGTGCCAGCAGGCCGGGACTAGCCACAGATACGCAGTATTTT,TRBD2,TRBV6-5,.,TRBJ2-3
CSATPVNYGYTF,TGCAGTGCTACCCCAGTAAACTATGGCTACACCTTC,.,TRBV20-1,.,TRBJ1-2
CASSLLANSPLHF,TGTGCCAGCAGTTTATTAGCTAATTCACCCCTCCACTTT,.,TRBV12-3/TRBV12-4,many,TRBJ1-6